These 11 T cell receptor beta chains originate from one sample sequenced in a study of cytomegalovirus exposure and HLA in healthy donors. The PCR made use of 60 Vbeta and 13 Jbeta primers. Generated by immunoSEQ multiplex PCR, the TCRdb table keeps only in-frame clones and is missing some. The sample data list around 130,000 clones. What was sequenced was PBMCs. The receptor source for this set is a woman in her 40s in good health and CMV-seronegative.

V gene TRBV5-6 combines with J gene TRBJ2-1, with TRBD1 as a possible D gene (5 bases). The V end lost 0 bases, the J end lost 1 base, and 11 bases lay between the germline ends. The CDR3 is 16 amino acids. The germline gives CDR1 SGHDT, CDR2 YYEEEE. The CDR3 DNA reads TGTGCCAGCAGCTTGGGTATAGGGGTTTCCTACAATGAGCAGTTCTTC. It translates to CASSLGIGVSYNEQFF.

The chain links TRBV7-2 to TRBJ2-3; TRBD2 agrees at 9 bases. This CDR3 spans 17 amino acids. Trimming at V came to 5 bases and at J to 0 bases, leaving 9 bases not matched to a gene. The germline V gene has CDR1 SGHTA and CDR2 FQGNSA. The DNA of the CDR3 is TGTGCCAGCAGCAAGAGGGTAGCGGGGGCTAGCACAGATACGCAGTATTTT. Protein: CASSKRVAGASTDTQYF.

The CDR3 spells CASSPSNRGMNTEAFF. The CDR3 region has the DNA TGTGCCAGCAGTCCGTCTAACAGGGGAATGAACACTGAAGCTTTCTTT. This chain uses TRBV7-3 with TRBJ1-1, with 7 positions matching TRBD1. From germline, CDR1 is SGHTA and CDR2 FQGTGA. The CDR3 is 16 residues long. V shed 6 bases and J 0 bases; nucleotides not matched to a gene: 10.

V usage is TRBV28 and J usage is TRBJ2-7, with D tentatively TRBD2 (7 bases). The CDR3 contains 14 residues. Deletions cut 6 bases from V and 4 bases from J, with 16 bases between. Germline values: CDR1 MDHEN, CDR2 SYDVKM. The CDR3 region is CASSPLGGRYEQYV. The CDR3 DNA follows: TGTGCCAGCAGCCCCCTGGGGGGGCGGTACGAGCAGTACGTC.

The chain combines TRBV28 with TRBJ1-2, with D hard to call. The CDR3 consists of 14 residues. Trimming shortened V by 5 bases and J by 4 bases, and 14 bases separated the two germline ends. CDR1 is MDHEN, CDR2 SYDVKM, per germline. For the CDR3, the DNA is TGTGCCAGCAGTCCTACGGCAGGCGTCTATGGCTACACCTTC. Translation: CASSPTAGVYGYTF.

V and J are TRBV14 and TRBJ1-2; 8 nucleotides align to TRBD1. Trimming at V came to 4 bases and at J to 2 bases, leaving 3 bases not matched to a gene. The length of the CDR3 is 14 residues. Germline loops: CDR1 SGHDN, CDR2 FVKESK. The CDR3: CASSRGQGNYGYTF. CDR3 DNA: TGTGCCAGCAGCCGCGGACAGGGAAACTATGGCTACACCTTC.

The CDR3 region is CASSYHIDLNYGYTF. The CDR3 DNA reads as TGTGCCAGCAGCTATCATATAGACTTAAACTATGGCTACACCTTC. The gene calls are TRBV21-1 and TRBJ1-2. TRBV21-1 is a documented pseudogene. CDR3 size: 15 residues.

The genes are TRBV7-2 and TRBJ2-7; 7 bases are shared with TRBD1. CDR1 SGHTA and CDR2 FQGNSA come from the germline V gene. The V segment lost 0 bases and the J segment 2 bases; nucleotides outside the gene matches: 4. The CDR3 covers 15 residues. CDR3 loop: CASSLARDRAYEQYF. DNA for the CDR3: TGTGCCAGCAGCTTAGCGCGAGACAGGGCCTACGAGCAGTACTTC.

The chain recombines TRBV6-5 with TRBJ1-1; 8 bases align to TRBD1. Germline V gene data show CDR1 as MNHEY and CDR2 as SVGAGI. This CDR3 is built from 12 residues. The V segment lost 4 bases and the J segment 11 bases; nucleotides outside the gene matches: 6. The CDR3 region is CASSFKTGEAFF. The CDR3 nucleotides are TGTGCCAGCAGTTTTAAGACAGGGGAGGCTTTCTTT.

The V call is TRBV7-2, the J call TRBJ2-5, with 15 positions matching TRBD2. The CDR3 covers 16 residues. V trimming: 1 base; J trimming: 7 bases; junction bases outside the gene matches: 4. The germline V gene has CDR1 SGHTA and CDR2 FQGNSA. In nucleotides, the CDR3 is TGTGCCAGCAGCTTAGATGGGACTAGCGGGGGGAGGACCCAGTACTTC. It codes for CASSLDGTSGGRTQYF.

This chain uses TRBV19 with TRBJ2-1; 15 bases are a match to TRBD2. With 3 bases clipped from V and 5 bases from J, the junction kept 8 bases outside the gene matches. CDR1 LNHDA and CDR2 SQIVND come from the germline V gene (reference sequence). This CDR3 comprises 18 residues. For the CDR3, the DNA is TGTGCCAGTAGTATGGAGTCAGGACTAGCGGGGGGGGACAATGAGCAGTTCTTC. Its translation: CASSMESGLAGGDNEQFF.